The 3 T cell receptor beta chains listed next were all sequenced from one sample in a study of CD8+ T cells in alopecia areata. cDNA prepared by RNA extraction and subsequent reverse transcription served as the template for sequencing. Sequenced by immunoSEQ multiplex PCR; TCRdb stores in-frame clones only, minus some. The sample has approximately 210,000 clones, about 40% seen once; the top ten hold around 2.5%. The treatment denotes: oral pan-JAK inhibitor, 5-10 mg twice daily. The starting material was CD4+ T cells sorted from blood, obtained between weeks 36 and 40, from a patient treated with tofacitinib. These receptors all stem from a human donor with alopecia areata.

This chain links TRBV30 with TRBJ1-3; 11 nucleotides match TRBD1. V lost 0 bases to trimming and J lost 10 bases; unmatched junction nucleotides: 8. This CDR3 has 15 amino acids. Germline CDR1 GTSNPN, CDR2 SVGIG (reference sequence). CDR3: CAWSVPGQGARTIYF. CDR3 nucleotide sequence: TGTGCCTGGAGTGTACCCGGACAGGGGGCCAGAACCATATATTTT.

This clone was observed a handful of times. The rearrangement joins TRBV6-1 to TRBJ2-2; no firm D call. The V end was cut by 4 bases, the J end by 4 bases, with 7 bases between. This CDR3 has 13 amino acids. Germline values: CDR1 MNHNS, CDR2 SASEGT. The CDR3 DNA reads TGTGCCAGCAGTGCCTTATTCACCGGGGAGCTGTTTTTT. Its protein is CASSALFTGELFF.

A few counts support this clone. V and J are TRBV6-5 and TRBJ1-2; D gene unclear. Trimming pared 8 bases from V and 5 bases from J, leaving 12 bases between. Per germline, CDR1 MNHEY and CDR2 SVGAGI. The CDR3 sequence is 12 residues long. The CDR3 region is CASLEVRYGYTF. CDR3 bases: TGTGCCAGCCTAGAGGTTAGGTATGGCTACACCTTC.